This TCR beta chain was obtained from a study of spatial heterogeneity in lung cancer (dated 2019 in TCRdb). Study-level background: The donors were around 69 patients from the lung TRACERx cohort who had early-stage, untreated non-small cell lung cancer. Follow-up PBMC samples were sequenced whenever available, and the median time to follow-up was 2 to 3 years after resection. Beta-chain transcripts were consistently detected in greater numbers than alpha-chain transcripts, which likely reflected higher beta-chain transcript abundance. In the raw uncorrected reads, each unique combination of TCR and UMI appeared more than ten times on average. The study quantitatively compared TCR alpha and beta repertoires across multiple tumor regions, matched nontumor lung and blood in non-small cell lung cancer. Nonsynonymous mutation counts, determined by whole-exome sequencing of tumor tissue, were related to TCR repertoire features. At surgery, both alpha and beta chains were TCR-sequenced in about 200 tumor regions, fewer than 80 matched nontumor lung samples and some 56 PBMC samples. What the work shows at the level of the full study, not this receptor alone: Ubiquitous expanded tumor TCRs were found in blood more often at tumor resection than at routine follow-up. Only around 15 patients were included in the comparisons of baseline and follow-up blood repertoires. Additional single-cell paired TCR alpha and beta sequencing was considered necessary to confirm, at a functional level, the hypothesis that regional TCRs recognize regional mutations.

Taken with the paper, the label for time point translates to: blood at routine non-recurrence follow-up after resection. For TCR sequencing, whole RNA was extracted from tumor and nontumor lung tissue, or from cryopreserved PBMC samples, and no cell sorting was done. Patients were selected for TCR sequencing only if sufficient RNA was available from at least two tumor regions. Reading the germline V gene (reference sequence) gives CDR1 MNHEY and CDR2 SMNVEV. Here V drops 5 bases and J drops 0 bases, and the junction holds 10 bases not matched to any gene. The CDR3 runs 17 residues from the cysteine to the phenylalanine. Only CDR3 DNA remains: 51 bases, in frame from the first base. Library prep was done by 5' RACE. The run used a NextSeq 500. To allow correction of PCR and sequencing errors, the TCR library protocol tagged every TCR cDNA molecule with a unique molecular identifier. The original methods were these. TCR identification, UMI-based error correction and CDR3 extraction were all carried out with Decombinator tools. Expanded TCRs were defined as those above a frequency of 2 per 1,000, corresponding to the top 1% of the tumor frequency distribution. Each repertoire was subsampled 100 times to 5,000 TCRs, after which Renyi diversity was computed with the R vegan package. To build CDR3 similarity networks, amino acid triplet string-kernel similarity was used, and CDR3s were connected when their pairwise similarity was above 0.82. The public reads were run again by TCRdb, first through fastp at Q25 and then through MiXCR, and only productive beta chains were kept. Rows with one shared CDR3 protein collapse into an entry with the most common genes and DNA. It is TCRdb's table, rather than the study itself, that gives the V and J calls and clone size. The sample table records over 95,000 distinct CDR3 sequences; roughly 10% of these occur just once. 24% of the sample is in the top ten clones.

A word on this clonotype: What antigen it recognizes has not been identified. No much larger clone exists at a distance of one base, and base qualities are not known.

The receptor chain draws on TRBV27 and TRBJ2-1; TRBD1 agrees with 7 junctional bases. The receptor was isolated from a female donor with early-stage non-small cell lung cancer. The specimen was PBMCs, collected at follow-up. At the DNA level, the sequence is TGTGCCAGCAGTCTCGGGACAGTCGGGGTCTCCTACAATGAGCAGTTCTTC. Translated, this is CASSLGTVGVSYNEQFF.